This paragraph covers one T cell receptor (beta chain) sequence. Its matching antigen is unknown. A constant-region primer served to make TCR beta cDNA from roughly 540 ng total RNA. The TCR beta library was amplified through three nested multiplex PCR rounds in a modified ARM-PCR procedure. TRBV1-TRBV30 forward primers paired with a C-beta reverse primer were used in the first two PCR rounds, which ran around 10 cycles each. TCRdb re-called the multiplex PCR reads through MiXCR, storing one row per CDR3 protein. The sample includes over 75,000 distinct CDR3 sequences, approximately 72% of them seen just once. This record comes from a study of tumor-infiltrating lymphocytes in primary liver carcinoma. As for the study in general: Samples had roughly 3.65 to 7.13 million productive TCRbeta reads, comparable between tissue types.

Study conclusions and caveats: When set against blood, tumors had a significantly higher top-250-clone fraction (p = 0.039).

Trimming removed 7 bases from V and 5 bases from J; junction bases left unmatched: 10. The CDR3 spans 15 residues. Per germline, CDR1 SGHVS and CDR2 FQNEAQ. Joint extraction of RNA and DNA used about 17-31 mg of bulk tissue that was unsorted. The patients carried chronic HBV infection and had received no treatment. This chain joins TRBV7-8 and TRBJ2-2, with TRBD2 identical over 7 bases. The sequencing sample was made of tumor-adjacent normal liver tissue. This TCR derives from a man aged 35 to 55 with primary liver carcinoma and hepatitis B virus infection. CDR3 loop: CASTLVGGGTGELFF. For the CDR3, the DNA is TGTGCCAGCACCCTCGTGGGGGGGGGAACCGGGGAGCTGTTTTTT.